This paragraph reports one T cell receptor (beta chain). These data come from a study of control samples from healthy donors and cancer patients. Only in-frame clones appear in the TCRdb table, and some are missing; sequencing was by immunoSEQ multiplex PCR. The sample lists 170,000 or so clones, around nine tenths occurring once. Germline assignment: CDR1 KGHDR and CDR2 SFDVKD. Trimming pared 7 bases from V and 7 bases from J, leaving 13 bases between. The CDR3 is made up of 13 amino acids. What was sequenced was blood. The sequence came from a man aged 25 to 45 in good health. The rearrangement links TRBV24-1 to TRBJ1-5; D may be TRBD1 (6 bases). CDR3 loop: CATSRGPRQPQHF. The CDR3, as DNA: TGTGCCACCAGCAGGGGACCTAGACAGCCCCAGCATTTT.